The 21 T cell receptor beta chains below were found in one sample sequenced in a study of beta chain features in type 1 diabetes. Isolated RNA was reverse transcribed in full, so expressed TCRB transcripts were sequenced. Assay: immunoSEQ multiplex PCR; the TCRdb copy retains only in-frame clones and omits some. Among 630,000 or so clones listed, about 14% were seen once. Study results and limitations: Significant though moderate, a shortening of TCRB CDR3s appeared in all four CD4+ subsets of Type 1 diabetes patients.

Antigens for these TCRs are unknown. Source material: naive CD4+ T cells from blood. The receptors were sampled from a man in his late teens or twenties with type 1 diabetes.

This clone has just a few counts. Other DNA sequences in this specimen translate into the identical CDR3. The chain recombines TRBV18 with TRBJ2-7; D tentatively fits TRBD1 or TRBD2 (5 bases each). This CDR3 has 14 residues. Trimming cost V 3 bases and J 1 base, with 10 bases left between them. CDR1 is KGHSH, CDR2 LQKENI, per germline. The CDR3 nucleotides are TGTGCCAGCTCACCGCAGGGAGTGTCCTACGAGCAGTACTTC. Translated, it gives CASSPQGVSYEQYF.

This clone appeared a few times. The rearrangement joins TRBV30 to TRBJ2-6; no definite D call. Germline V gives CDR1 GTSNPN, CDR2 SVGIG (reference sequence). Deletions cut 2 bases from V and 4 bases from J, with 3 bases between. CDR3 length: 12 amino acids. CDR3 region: CAWSTGANVLTF. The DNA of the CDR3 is TGTGCCTGGAGTACGGGGGCCAACGTCCTGACTTTC.

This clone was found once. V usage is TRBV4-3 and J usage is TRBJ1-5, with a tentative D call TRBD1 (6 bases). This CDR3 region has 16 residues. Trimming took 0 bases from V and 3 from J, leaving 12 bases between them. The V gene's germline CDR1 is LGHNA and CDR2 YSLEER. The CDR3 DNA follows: TGCGCCAGCAGCCAAGAGTTTGGGGGCAACAATCAGCCCCAGCATTTT. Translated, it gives CASSQEFGGNNQPQHF.

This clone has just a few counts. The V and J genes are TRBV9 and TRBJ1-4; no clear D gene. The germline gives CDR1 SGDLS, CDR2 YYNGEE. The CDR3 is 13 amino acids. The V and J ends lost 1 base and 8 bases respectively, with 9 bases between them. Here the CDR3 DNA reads TGTGCCAGCAGCGTAAGCCCCAACGAAAAACTGTTTTTT. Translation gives CASSVSPNEKLFF.

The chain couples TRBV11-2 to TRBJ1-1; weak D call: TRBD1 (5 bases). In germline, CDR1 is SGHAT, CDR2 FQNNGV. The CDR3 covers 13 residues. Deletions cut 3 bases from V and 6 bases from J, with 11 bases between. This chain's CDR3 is CASSFQGPAEAFF. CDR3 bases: TGTGCCAGCAGCTTCCAGGGTCCAGCTGAAGCTTTCTTT.

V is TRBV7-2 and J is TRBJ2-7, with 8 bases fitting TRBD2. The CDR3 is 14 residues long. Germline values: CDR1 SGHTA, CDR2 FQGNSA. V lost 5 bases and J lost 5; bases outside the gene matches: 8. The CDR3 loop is CASSQGLGLDEQYF. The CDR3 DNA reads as TGTGCCAGCAGCCAGGGACTAGGCCTCGACGAGCAGTACTTC.

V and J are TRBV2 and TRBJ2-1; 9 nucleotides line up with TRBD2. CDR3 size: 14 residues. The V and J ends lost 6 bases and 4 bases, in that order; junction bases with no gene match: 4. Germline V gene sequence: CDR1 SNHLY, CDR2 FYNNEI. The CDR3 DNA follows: TGTGCCAGCAGCCCGACTAGCGGATACAATGAGCAGTTCTTC. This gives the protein CASSPTSGYNEQFF. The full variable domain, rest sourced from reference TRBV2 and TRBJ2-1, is EPEVTQTPSHQVTQMGQEVILRCVPISNHLYFYWYRQILGQKVEFLVSFYNNEISEKSEIFDDQFSVERPDGSNFTLKIRSTKLEDSAMYFCASSPTSGYNEQFFGPGTRLTVL.

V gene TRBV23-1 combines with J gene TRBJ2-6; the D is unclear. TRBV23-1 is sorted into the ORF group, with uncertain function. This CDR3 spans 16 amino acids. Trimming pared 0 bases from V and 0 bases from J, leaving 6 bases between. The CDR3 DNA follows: TGCGCCAGCAGTCAATCGGCAAGCTCTGGGGCCAACGTCCTGACTTTC. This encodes CASSQSASSGANVLTF.

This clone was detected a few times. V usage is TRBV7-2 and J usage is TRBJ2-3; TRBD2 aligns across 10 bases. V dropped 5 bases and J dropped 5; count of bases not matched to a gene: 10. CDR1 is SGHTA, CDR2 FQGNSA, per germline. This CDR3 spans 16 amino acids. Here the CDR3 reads CASSRRAGGRGDTQYF. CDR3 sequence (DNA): TGTGCCAGCAGCCGGCGAGCGGGAGGGCGAGGAGATACGCAGTATTTT. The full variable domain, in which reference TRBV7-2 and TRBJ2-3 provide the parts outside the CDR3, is GAGVSQSPSNKVTEKGKDVELRCDPISGHTALYWYRQSLGQGLEFLIYFQGNSAPDKSGLPSDRFSAERTGGSVSTLTIQRTQQEDSAVYLCASSRRAGGRGDTQYFGPGTRLTVL.

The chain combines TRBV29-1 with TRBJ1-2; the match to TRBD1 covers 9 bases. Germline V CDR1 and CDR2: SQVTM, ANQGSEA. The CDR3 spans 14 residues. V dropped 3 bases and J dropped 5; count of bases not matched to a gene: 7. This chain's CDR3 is CSVDPGQGVYGYTF. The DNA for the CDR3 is TGCAGCGTTGACCCGGGACAGGGTGTATATGGCTACACCTTC. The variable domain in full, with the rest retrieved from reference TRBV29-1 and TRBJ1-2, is SAVISQKPSRDICQRGTSLTIQCQVDSQVTMMFWYRQQPGQSLTLIATANQGSEATYESGFVIDKFPISRPNLTFSTLTVSNMSPEDSSIYLCSVDPGQGVYGYTFGSGTRLTVV.

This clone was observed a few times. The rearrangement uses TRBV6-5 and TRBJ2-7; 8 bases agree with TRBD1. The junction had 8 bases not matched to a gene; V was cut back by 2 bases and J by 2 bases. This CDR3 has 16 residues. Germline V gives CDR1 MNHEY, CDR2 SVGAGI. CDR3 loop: CASSYGGQVSTYEQYF. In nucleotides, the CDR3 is TGTGCCAGCAGTTACGGGGGACAGGTCTCAACCTACGAGCAGTACTTC.

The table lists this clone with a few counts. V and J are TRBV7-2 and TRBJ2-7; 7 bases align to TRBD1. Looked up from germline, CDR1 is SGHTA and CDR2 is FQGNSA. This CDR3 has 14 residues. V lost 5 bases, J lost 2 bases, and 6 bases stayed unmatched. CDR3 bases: TGTGCCAGCAGCCCGCGAGGGACAGCCTACGAGCAGTACTTC. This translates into CASSPRGTAYEQYF.

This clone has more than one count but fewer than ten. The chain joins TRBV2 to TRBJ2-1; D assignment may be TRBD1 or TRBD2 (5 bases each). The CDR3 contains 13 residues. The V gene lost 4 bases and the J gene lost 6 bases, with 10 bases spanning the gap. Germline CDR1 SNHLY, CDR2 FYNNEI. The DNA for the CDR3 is TGTGCCAGCAGTGTCGGGACCCCCAATGAGCAGTTCTTC. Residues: CASSVGTPNEQFF.

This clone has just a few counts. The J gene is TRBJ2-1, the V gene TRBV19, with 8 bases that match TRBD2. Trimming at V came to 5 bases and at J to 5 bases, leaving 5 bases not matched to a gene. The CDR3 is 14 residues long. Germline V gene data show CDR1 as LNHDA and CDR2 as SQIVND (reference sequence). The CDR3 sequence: CASSLRTSHNEQFF. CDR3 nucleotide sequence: TGTGCCAGTAGTCTTAGGACTAGCCACAATGAGCAGTTCTTC.

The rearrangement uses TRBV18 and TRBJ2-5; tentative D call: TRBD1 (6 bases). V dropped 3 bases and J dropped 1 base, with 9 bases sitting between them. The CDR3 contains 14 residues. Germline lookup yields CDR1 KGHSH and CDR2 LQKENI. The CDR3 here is CASSPLDSQETQYF. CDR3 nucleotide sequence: TGTGCCAGCTCACCCCTGGACAGCCAAGAGACCCAGTACTTC.

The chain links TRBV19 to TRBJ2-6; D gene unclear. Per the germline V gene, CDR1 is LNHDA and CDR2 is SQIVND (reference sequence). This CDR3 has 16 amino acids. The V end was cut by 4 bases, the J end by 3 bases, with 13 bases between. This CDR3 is CASSRQRSHGANVLTF. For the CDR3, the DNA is TGTGCCAGTAGTAGGCAGCGCAGCCATGGGGCCAACGTCCTGACTTTC.

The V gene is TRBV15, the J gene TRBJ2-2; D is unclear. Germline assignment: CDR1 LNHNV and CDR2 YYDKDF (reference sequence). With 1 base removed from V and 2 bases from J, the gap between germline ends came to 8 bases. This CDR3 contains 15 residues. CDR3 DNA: TGTGCCACCAGCAGAGGTGACGGCAACACCGGGGAGCTGTTTTTT. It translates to CATSRGDGNTGELFF.

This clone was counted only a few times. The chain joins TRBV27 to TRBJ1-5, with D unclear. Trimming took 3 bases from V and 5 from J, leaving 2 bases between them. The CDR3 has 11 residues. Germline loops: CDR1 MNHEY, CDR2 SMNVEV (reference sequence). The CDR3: CASSFDQPQHF. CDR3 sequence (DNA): TGTGCCAGCAGTTTTGATCAGCCCCAGCATTTT.

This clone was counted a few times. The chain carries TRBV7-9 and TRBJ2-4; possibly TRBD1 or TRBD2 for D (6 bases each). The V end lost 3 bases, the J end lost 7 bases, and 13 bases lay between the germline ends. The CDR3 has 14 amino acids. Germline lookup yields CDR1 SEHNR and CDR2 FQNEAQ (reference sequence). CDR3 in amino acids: CASSFGQGTNIQYF. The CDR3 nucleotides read TGTGCCAGCAGCTTTGGGCAGGGGACTAACATTCAGTACTTC.

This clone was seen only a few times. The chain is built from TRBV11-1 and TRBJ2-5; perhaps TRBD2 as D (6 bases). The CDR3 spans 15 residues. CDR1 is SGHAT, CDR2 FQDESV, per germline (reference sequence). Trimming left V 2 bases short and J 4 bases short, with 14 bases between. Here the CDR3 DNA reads TGTGCCAGCAGCTTACGGGGAGGAGTATCAGAGACCCAGTACTTC. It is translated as CASSLRGGVSETQYF.

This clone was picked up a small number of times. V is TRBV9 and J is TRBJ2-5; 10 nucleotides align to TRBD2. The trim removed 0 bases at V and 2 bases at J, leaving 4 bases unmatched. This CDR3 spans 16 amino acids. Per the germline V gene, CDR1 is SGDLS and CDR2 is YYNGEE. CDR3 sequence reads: CASSVVSGRGQETQYF. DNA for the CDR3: TGTGCCAGCAGCGTAGTAAGCGGGAGGGGGCAAGAGACCCAGTACTTC. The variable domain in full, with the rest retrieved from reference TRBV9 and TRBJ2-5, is DSGVTQTPKHLITATGQRVTLRCSPRSGDLSVYWYQQSLDQGLQFLIQYYNGEERAKGNILERFSAQQFPDLHSELNLSSLELGDSALYFCASSVVSGRGQETQYFGPGTRLLVL.